This is a list of T cell receptor beta chains from one sample in a study of shared clonotypes between healthy human individuals. The method was immunoSEQ multiplex PCR; TCRdb's version includes in-frame clones alone and lacks a portion of them. The table has fewer than 650,000 clones, over 65% seen once. The sample comprised PBMCs. These receptors originate from a woman aged 40 to 50 in good health. Some clones in this sample may be carry-over from other donors' samples. Each CDR3 is given with its conserved first and last residue. D genes are given only for firm matches. The size field is filled for only some rows; it gives once, few, many or a size class.

TRBJ2-1 | TRBV4-1 | TRBD1 | NA | TGCGCCAGCAGCCAAGGACAGGGACGCAATGAGCAGTTCTTC | CASSQGQGRNEQFF
TRBJ1-5 | TRBV2 | NA | NA | TGTGCCAGCAGTGGCAGAACTCTCGGAGTGGGCAATCAGCCCCAGCATTTT | CASSGRTLGVGNQPQHF
TRBJ2-3 | TRBV4-2 | TRBD2 | NA | TGTGCCAGCAGTTCGAGGAGGGCTAGCGGTCCCACAGATACGCAGTATTTT | CASSSRRASGPTDTQYF
TRBJ1-5 | TRBV28 | TRBD1 | NA | TGTGCCAGCAGGGCAGGGGGATGGAATCAGCCCCAGCATTTT | CASRAGGWNQPQHF
TRBJ2-5 | TRBV27 | TRBD2 | NA | TGTGCCAGCGTGGTAGCGGGAGCCGGGGTAGAGACCCAGTACTTC | CASVVAGAGVETQYF
TRBJ2-5 | TRBV27 | TRBD2 | NA | TGTGCCAGCAGTTTATATAAGGGACTACCTCGGGAGACCCAGTACTTC | CASSLYKGLPRETQYF
TRBJ1-5 | TRBV5-1 | NA | once | TGCGCCAGCAGCCCTACCTCGGACCCGAATCAGCCCCAGCATTTT | CASSPTSDPNQPQHF
TRBJ2-1 | TRBV7-9 | NA | NA | TGTGCCAGCAGCTTAGGAGGATTAGACAATGAGCAGTTCTTC | CASSLGGLDNEQFF
TRBJ1-1 | TRBV5-5 | NA | NA | TGTGCCAGCAGCCCCACGATTACAGCGAACACTGAAGCTTTCTTT | CASSPTITANTEAFF
TRBJ2-3 | TRBV6-5 | NA | NA | TGTGCCAGCAGACACCCCGGTACAGATACGCAGTATTTT | CASRHPGTDTQYF
TRBJ2-4 | TRBV5-5 | TRBD1 | NA | TGTGCCAGCAGCCTCTCCGTGACGACAGGGGTCTGGATTCAGTACTTC | CASSLSVTTGVWIQYF
TRBJ2-1 | TRBV7-2 | TRBD2 | few | TGTGCCAGCAGTAGGGCGGGAGTGGGGCAGTTCTTC | CASSRAGVGQFF
TRBJ2-7 | TRBV28 | NA | many | TGTGCCAGCAGTTTACTAACGGGCGCCTACGAGCAGTACTTC | CASSLLTGAYEQYF
TRBJ2-1 | TRBV28 | NA | NA | TGTGCCAGTAGTTCCCTCGGGGAGGAGGAGTACAATGAGCAGTTCTTC | CASSSLGEEEYNEQFF
TRBJ2-6 | TRBV30 | NA | few | TGTGCCTGGCGGCGACAGGGACTTGCTGGGGCCAACGTCCTGACTTTC | CAWRRQGLAGANVLTF
TRBJ2-5 | TRBV28 | TRBD1 | NA | TGTGCCAGCAGTTTAAGGGCAGGGGGCTGGATGGAGACCCAGTACTTC | CASSLRAGGWMETQYF
TRBJ1-5 | TRBV2 | NA | NA | TGTGCCAGCAGTGGATCCCCCTATAGCAATCAGCCCCAGCATTTT | CASSGSPYSNQPQHF
TRBJ2-1 | TRBV7-3 | TRBD2 | NA | TGTGCCAGCAGCTTAGACGGGAGGGATTACAATGAGCAGTTCTTC | CASSLDGRDYNEQFF
TRBJ2-7 | TRBV30 | TRBD2 | many | TGTGCCTCCGGACTAGCGGGAGTCTACGAGCAGTACTTC | CASGLAGVYEQYF
TRBJ1-1 | TRBV18 | NA | once | TGTGCCAGCTCACCACCGGCCTTTTTAGTTAACACTGAAGCTTTCTTT | CASSPPAFLVNTEAFF
TRBJ1-4 | TRBV10-3 | NA | NA | TGTGCCATCAGTACTACAGGCCCCGCAACTAATGAAAAACTGTTTTTT | CAISTTGPATNEKLFF
TRBJ1-1 | TRBV5-1 | NA | NA | TGCGCCAGCAAGGCTACGGGGAACACTGAAGCTTTCTTT | CASKATGNTEAFF
TRBJ2-7 | TRBV5-1 | NA | NA | TGCGCCAGCAGTCAAAAAGACTACGAGCAGTACTTC | CASSQKDYEQYF
TRBJ2-5 | TRBV5-4 | TRBD2 | once | TGTGCCAGCAGCCCGGGACTAGCGGGAAGTGAGGAGACCCAGTACTTC | CASSPGLAGSEETQYF
TRBJ2-1 | TRBV5-4 | TRBD2 | NA | TGTGCCAGCAGCGAAAGCGGGAGTCGCTACAATGAGCAGTTCTTC | CASSESGSRYNEQFF
TRBJ2-7 | TRBV7-8 | NA | NA | TGTGCCAGCAGCGTTGACCGGGACACCCACTACGAGCAGTACTTC | CASSVDRDTHYEQYF
TRBJ1-5 | TRBV18 | TRBD1 | NA | TGTGCCAGCTCAGAGGGACAGGAAGGGCAGCCCCAGCATTTT | CASSEGQEGQPQHF
TRBJ2-3 | TRBV4-3 | NA | NA | TGCGCCAGCAGCCATGATATGGGGGATACGCAGTATTTT | CASSHDMGDTQYF